The 7 T cell receptor beta chains presented below share a single source sample, sequenced in a study of naive and memory T cell subsets (dated by TCRdb to 2017 to 2019). Preparation of the library involved UMI-ligation and nested PCR. Sequenced on an Illumina MiSeq. The beta constant-region primer was an equimolar mix of two oligonucleotides covering both TRBC1 and TRBC2. The raw public reads went through TCRdb reprocessing: fastp at Q25, MiXCR clone calling, in-frame beta chains kept. A single entry per CDR3 protein holds the most common genes and DNA from its merged rows. This sample has 130,000 to 150,000 distinct CDR3 sequences in its table, and around 15% of those were observed once. Together, the top ten hold roughly 0.13% of the sample. The sample was naive CD4+ T cells from blood. The meaning of the sample's cell subset or site label: naive T cells, CD45RA high CD27+. These receptors were taken from a human donor in good health.

This clonotype turned up a few times. The chain joins TRBV19 to TRBJ2-3; D perhaps matches TRBD2 (6 bases). The CDR3 runs 14 residues. The V and J ends lost 4 bases and 2 bases respectively, with 10 bases between them. The germline gives CDR1 LNHDA, CDR2 SQIVND (reference sequence). In nucleotides, the CDR3 is TGTGCCAGTAGTACCGGGACTCCCACAGATACGCAGTATTTT. It specifies CASSTGTPTDTQYF.

The rearrangement joins TRBV6-2 or TRBV6-3 to TRBJ2-7; D gene unclear. Germline loops: CDR1 MNHEY, CDR2 SVGEGT. The V and J ends lost 2 bases and 8 bases respectively, with 10 bases between them. The CDR3 loop spans 12 amino acids. CDR3 sequence (DNA): TGTGCCAGCAGTTACACGACGTCCCAGCAGTACTTC. This sequence encodes CASSYTTSQQYF.

On this clonotype itself: Given a much more abundant clone one base away, this may be a read error. This chain links TRBV10-3 with TRBJ2-5; D may be TRBD1 (5 bases). Germline V lookup: CDR1 ENHRY, CDR2 SYGVKD. This CDR3 region has 12 residues. Trimming removed 2 bases at V and 4 bases at J, with 5 bases between. DNA for the CDR3: TGTGCCATCAGTGAGAGGGGAGAGACCCAGTACTTC. Its protein is CAISERGETQYF.

This clonotype was detected only a few times. The chain links TRBV10-3 to TRBJ1-6, with 7 bases aligning to TRBD1. Germline loops: CDR1 ENHRY, CDR2 SYGVKD. Trimming cost V 0 bases and J 12 bases; bases outside gene matches: 5. There are 14 residues in the CDR3. CDR3 sequence reads: CAISESRDREPLHF. CDR3 nucleotide sequence: TGTGCCATCAGTGAGTCGAGGGACAGAGAACCCCTCCACTTT.

The genes are TRBV6-5 and TRBJ2-2; possibly TRBD2 for D (5 bases). Germline CDR1 MNHEY, CDR2 SVGAGI. V was shortened by 5 bases and J by 4 bases, with 17 bases between the two germline ends. CDR3 length equals 16 residues. CDR3 coding DNA: TGTGCCAGCAGTCCTGCTGGCGGGTATGGCACCGGGGAGCTGTTTTTT. Translated: CASSPAGGYGTGELFF.

This clonotype was seen many times. The chain recombines TRBV29-1 with TRBJ2-1, with D perhaps TRBD1 or TRBD2 (6 bases each). Looked up from germline, CDR1 is SQVTM and CDR2 is ANQGSEA. Trimming pared 6 bases from V and 6 bases from J, leaving 18 bases between. The CDR3 length is 14 residues. The chain's CDR3 is CSVQGRLNLNEQFF. The CDR3 DNA is TGCAGCGTCCAGGGGAGGCTAAATCTCAATGAGCAGTTCTTC.

This clonotype turned up a few times. This rearrangement joins TRBV6-2 or TRBV6-3 to TRBJ2-2, with D uncertain. The CDR3 is 13 residues long. CDR1 is MNHEY, CDR2 SVGEGT, per germline. V was shortened by 8 bases and J by 0 bases, with 7 bases between the two germline ends. The chain's CDR3 is CASLGTNTGELFF. The CDR3 nucleotides are TGTGCCAGCTTGGGGACGAACACCGGGGAGCTGTTTTTT.